These T cell receptor beta chains were read from a single sample in a study of beta chain features in type 1 diabetes. Using immunoSEQ multiplex PCR, the repertoire was profiled, and TCRdb retains in-frame clones only, with some absent. The table includes about 740,000 clones, about an eighth detected once. The material sequenced was naive CD4+ T cells from blood. The receptor set was obtained from a man younger than 30 with type 1 diabetes. Each CDR3 is given with its conserved first and last residue. D genes are given only for firm matches. Only part of the rows carry a size: once, few, many, or a class if the clone is expanded.

TGTGCCAGCAGTTTATCGAACGGAGACTATGGCTACACCTTC	CASSLSNGDYGYTF	TRBV27	.	.	TRBJ1-2
TGTGCCAGTACCGGGGTTCGGTACTATGGCTACACCTTC	CASTGVRYYGYTF	TRBV19	.	.	TRBJ1-2
TGTGCCAGCAGCTTAAGGGGACAGGGGGCCTACAATGAGCAGTTCTTC	CASSLRGQGAYNEQFF	TRBV7-9	.	TRBD1	TRBJ2-1
TGTGCCAGCAGTACACCAACTGGACAGAGCCTAGCCAAAAACATTCAGTACTTC	CASSTPTGQSLAKNIQYF	TRBV27	.	.	TRBJ2-4
TGTGCCAGCAGCTTAGAACGGTGGGAGACCCAGTACTTC	CASSLERWETQYF	TRBV7-9	few	.	TRBJ2-5
TGTGCCAGCAGGCGACAGGGGATCGGGGAGCTGTTTTTT	CASRRQGIGELFF	TRBV6-5	.	TRBD1	TRBJ2-2
TGTGCCAGCAGTCCCCGACCCCACAGCGGTTCGTCCTACGAGCAGTACTTC	CASSPRPHSGSSYEQYF	TRBV27	.	.	TRBJ2-7
TGTGCCAGCAGCCGCAGCCTAGCGGGGGGGTACGAGCAGTACTTC	CASSRSLAGGYEQYF	TRBV6-6	.	TRBD2	TRBJ2-7
TGTGCCAGCAGCTTCAAGCTAGCGGGGAGCAACGATGAGCAGTTCTTC	CASSFKLAGSNDEQFF	TRBV5-4	.	TRBD2	TRBJ2-1
TGTGCCAGCAGTCCGGACAGGGAGAGGACCCAGTACTTC	CASSPDRERTQYF	TRBV5-4	.	TRBD1	TRBJ2-5
TGTGCCAGCAGTATGGGCCCGGTTGGTTCACCCCTCCACTTT	CASSMGPVGSPLHF	TRBV27	.	.	TRBJ1-6
TGTGCCAGCAGCCGACCCGGACTAGGGGAGCGCTCCTACGAGCAGTACTTC	CASSRPGLGERSYEQYF	TRBV27	few	TRBD2	TRBJ2-7
TGTGCCAGCAGTTACACCGGGACAGGGTGGCAAGAGACCCAGTACTTC	CASSYTGTGWQETQYF	TRBV6-5	.	TRBD1	TRBJ2-5
TGCGCCAGCAGCTTGCCAGGGGGCCTCTTGAATGAGCAGTTCTTC	CASSLPGGLLNEQFF	TRBV5-1	few	TRBD1	TRBJ2-1
TGTGCCAGCAGTCCGGGACAGGCATCGGATGAGCAGTTCTTC	CASSPGQASDEQFF	TRBV7-2	once	TRBD1	TRBJ2-1
TGTGCCTGGAGTGTACCTCTCCGGGGCACCTATGGCTACACCTTC	CAWSVPLRGTYGYTF	TRBV30	.	.	TRBJ1-2
TGTGCCAGCAGTGGGGACCGCTACTACGAGCAGTACTTC	CASSGDRYYEQYF	TRBV6-5	few	.	TRBJ2-7
TGTGCCAGCAGCCCTGGTGTATCTGGGGCCAACGTCCTGACTTTC	CASSPGVSGANVLTF	TRBV11-2	few	.	TRBJ2-6
TGTGCCAATATTCCAGGACAGATCGTTAACACCATATATTTT	CANIPGQIVNTIYF	TRBV28	.	.	TRBJ1-3
TGTGCCAGCAGCCAGCTACTAGCGGGGTATAAAGAGACCCAGTACTTC	CASSQLLAGYKETQYF	TRBV4-2	.	TRBD2	TRBJ2-5
TGTGCCAGCAGCTTAGGGGACGGCACCGGGGAGCTGTTTTTT	CASSLGDGTGELFF	TRBV13	.	.	TRBJ2-2
TGTGCCAGCTCACCACTGGGAGAAGAGACCCAGTACTTC	CASSPLGEETQYF	TRBV18	few	.	TRBJ2-5
TGTGCCACCGACTCCGGGACAAGCTACGAGCAGTACTTC	CATDSGTSYEQYF	TRBV25-1	few	.	TRBJ2-7
TGCGCCAGCAGTGAGTCCAGGGTAGGGAGGACAGATACGCAGTATTTT	CASSESRVGRTDTQYF	TRBV10-1	few	.	TRBJ2-3
TGTGCCATCAGTCCCAACCCGGGACTAGCGGGAGAAAGCTCCTACAATGAGCAGTTCTTC	CAISPNPGLAGESSYNEQFF	TRBV10-3	few	TRBD2	TRBJ2-1
TGTGCCAGCAGCCAAGGGAGCTCTGGGGCCAACGTCCTGACTTTC	CASSQGSSGANVLTF	TRBV14	few	.	TRBJ2-6
TGTGCCTGGAGTGTTCGAGGACAGGGGTCCAATCAGCCCCAGCATTTT	CAWSVRGQGSNQPQHF	TRBV30	few	TRBD1	TRBJ1-5
TGTGCCAGCAGCGGCCTTGCGAAGGGGTGGGAGAGCACAGATACGCAGTATTTT	CASSGLAKGWESTDTQYF	TRBV9	.	.	TRBJ2-3
TGCGCCAGCAGCTTAGACGGTAGCAATCAGCCCCAGCATTTT	CASSLDGSNQPQHF	TRBV5-1	few	.	TRBJ1-5
TGCGCCAGCAGAATGTACAGGGAATCGAACACTGAAGCTTTCTTT	CASRMYRESNTEAFF	TRBV10-2	few	.	TRBJ1-1
TGTGCCAGCACAACGACGGGGGCCCTAGATACGCAGTATTTT	CASTTTGALDTQYF	TRBV5-6	.	.	TRBJ2-3
TGTGCCAGCAGCTTAAGGGGACAGGGGCCGATTAACTATGGCTACACCTTC	CASSLRGQGPINYGYTF	TRBV7-2	.	TRBD1	TRBJ1-2
TGCGCCAGCAGCCGGGTAACTAATGAAAAACTGTTTTTT	CASSRVTNEKLFF	TRBV5-1	.	.	TRBJ1-4
TGTGCCAGCAGGAACAGCAATCAGCCCCAGCATTTT	CASRNSNQPQHF	TRBV6-1	few	.	TRBJ1-5
TGCGCCAGCCGCACGGGACAGGGTGGTTGGGGCACTGAAGCTTTCTTT	CASRTGQGGWGTEAFF	TRBV5-1	.	TRBD1	TRBJ1-1
TGCAGCGTGTGGGAACGGCAGGGTGGAAACACCATATATTTT	CSVWERQGGNTIYF	TRBV29-1	.	.	TRBJ1-3
TGTGCCAGTAGCAAGGATCCAGGGGCCCTTAGCAATCAGCCCCAGCATTTT	CASSKDPGALSNQPQHF	TRBV19	few	.	TRBJ1-5
TGCGCCAGCAGCCAACGACAGGGGTTCGTCGAGCAGTACTTC	CASSQRQGFVEQYF	TRBV4-1	.	TRBD1	TRBJ2-7
TGCAGCGTTGCCGCACAGGGGGGCAAAGAGACCCAGTACTTC	CSVAAQGGKETQYF	TRBV29-1	.	TRBD1	TRBJ2-5
TGTGCCAGCAGCTCCCGACAGGGGCGGCTATGGCTCTCTGGAAACACCATATATTTT	CASSSRQGRLWLSGNTIYF	TRBV13	.	TRBD1	TRBJ1-3
TGTGCCAGCAGCTTGGGGTCGCTCAATGAGCAGTTCTTC	CASSLGSLNEQFF	TRBV7-3	.	.	TRBJ2-1